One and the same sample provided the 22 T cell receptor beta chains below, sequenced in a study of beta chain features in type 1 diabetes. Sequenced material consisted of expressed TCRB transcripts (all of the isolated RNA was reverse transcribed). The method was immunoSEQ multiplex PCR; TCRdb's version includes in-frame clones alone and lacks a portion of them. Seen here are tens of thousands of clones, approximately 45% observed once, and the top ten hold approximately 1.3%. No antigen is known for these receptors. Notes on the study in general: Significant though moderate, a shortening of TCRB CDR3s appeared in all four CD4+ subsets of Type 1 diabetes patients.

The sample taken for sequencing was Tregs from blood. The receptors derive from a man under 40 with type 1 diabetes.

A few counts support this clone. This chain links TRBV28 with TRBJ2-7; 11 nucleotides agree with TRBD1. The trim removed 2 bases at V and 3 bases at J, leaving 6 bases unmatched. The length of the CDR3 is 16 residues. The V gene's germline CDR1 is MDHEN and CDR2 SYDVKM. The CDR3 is CASSLPGTGGIYEQYF. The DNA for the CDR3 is TGTGCCAGCAGTTTACCCGGGACAGGGGGTATCTACGAGCAGTACTTC.

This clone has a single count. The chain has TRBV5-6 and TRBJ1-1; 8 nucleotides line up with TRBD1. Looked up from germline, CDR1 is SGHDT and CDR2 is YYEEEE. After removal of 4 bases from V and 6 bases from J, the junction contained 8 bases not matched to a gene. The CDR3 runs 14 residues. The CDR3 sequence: CASSRRGLGAEAFF. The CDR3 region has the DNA TGTGCCAGCAGCCGCAGGGGGCTGGGGGCTGAAGCTTTCTTT. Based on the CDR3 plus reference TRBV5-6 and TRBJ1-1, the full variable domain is DAGVTQSPTHLIKTRGQQVTLRCSPKSGHDTVSWYQQALGQGPQFIFQYYEEEERQRGNFPDRFSGHQFPNYSSELNVNALLLGDSALYLCASSRRGLGAEAFFGQGTRLTVV.

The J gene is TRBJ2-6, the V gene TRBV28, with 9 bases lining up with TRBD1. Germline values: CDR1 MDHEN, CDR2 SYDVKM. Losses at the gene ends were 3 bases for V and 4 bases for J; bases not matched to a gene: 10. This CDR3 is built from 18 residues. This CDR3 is CASSFWTGEGGGANVLTF. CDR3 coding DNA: TGTGCCAGCAGTTTTTGGACAGGGGAAGGGGGCGGGGCCAACGTCCTGACTTTC.

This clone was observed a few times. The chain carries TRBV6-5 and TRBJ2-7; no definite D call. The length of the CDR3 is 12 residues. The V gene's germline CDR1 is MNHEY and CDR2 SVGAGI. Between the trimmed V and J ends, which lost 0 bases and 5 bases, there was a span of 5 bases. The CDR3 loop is CASSYSGHEQYF. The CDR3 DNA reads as TGTGCCAGCAGTTACTCGGGCCACGAGCAGTACTTC.

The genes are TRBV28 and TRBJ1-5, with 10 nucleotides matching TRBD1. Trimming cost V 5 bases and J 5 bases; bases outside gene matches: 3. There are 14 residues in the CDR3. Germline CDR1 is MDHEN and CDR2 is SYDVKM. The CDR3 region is CASSDRGPDQPQHF. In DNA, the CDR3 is TGTGCCAGCAGTGACAGGGGGCCGGATCAGCCCCAGCATTTT. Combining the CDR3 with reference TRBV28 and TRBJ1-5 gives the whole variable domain DVKVTQSSRYLVKRTGEKVFLECVQDMDHENMFWYRQDPGLGLRLIYFSYDVKMKEKGDIPEGYSVSREKKERFSLILESASTNQTSMYLCASSDRGPDQPQHFGDGTRLSIL.

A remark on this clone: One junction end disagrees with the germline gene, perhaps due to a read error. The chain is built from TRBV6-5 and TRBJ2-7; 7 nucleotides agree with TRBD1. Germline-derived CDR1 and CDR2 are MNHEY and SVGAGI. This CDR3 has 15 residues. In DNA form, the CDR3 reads TGTGCCAGCAGTTACTTCGCCGGGACAGCTATTGGTCTCCACTTC. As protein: CASSYFAGTAIGLHF.

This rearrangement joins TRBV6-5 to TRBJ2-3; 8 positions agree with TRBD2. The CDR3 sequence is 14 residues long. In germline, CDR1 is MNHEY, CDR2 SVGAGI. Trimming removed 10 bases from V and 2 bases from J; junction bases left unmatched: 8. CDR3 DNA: TGTGCCATCACGAGCGGGAGAGTCACAGATACGCAGTATTTT. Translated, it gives CAITSGRVTDTQYF.

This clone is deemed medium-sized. As DNA, the CDR3 is TGTGCCAGCAGCTTCCGGGGAGGGCAACGAGAGACCCAGTACTTC. Protein: CASSFRGGQRETQYF. The genes are TRBV7-2 and TRBJ2-5; 7 bases are shared with TRBD2. From germline, CDR1 is SGHTA and CDR2 FQGNSA. J gave up 4 bases and V 3 bases, and 8 bases lay outside the gene matches. The CDR3 runs 15 residues.

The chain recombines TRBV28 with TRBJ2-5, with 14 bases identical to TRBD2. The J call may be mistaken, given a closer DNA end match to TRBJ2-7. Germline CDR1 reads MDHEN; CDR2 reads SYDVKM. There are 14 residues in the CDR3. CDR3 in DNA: TGTGCCAGCCCCGGGACTAGCGGGAGTTACGAGCAGTACTTC. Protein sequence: CASPGTSGSYEQYF.

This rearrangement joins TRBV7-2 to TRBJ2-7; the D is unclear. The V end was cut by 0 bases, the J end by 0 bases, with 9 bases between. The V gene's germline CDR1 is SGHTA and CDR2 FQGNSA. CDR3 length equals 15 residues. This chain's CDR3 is CASSLALRDSYEQYF. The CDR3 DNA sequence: TGTGCCAGCAGCTTAGCGTTACGCGACTCCTACGAGCAGTACTTC.

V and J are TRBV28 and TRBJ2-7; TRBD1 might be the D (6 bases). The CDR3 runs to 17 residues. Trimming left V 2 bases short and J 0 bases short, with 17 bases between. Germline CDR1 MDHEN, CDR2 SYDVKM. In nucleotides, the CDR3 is TGTGCCAGCAGTTTAGGATACAACTGGGACAACTCCTACGAGCAGTACTTC. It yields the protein CASSLGYNWDNSYEQYF.

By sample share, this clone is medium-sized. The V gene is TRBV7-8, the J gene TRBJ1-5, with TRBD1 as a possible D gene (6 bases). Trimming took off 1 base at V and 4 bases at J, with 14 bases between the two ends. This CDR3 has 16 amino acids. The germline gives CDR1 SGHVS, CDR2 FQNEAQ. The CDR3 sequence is CASSLGVGDTNQPQHF. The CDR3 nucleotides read TGTGCCAGCAGCTTAGGGGTTGGGGACACAAATCAGCCCCAGCATTTT.

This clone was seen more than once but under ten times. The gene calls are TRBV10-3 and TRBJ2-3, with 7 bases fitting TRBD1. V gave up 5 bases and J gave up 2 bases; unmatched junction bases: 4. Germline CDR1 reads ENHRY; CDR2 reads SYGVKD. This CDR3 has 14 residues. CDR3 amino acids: CAISRQGDTDTQYF. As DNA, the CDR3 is TGTGCCATCAGTCGACAGGGAGACACAGATACGCAGTATTTT.

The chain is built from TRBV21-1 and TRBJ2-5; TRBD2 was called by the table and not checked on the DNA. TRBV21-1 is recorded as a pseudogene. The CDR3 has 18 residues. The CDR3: CASSKAVLVRRDRETQYF. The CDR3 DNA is TGTGCCAGCAGCAAAGCGGTGTTGGTTCGGCGGGATAGGGAGACCCAGTACTTC.

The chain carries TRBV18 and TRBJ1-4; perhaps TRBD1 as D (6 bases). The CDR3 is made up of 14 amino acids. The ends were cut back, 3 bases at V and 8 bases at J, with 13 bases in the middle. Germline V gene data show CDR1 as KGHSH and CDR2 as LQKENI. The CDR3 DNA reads TGTGCCAGCTCACCTCGACAGGCGGAAGAAAAACTGTTTTTT. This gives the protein CASSPRQAEEKLFF.

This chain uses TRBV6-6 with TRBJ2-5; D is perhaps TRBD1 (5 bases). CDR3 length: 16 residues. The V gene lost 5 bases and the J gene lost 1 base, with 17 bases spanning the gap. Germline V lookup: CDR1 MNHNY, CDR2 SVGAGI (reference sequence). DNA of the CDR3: TGTGCCAGCAGTCCTACGCATAGCCAGGGCCAAGAGACCCAGTACTTC. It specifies CASSPTHSQGQETQYF.

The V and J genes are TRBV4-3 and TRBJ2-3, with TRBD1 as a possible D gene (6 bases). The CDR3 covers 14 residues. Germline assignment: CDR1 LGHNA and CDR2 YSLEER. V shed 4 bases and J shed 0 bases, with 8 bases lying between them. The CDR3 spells CASSRGGSTDTQYF. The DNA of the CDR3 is TGCGCCAGCAGCCGTGGGGGCAGCACAGATACGCAGTATTTT.

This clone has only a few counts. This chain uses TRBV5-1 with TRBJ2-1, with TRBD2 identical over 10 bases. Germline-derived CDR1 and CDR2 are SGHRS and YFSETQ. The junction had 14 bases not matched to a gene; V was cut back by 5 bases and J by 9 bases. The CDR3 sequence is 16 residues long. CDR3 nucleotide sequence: TGCGCCAGCAGACCGTCACGGCTAGCGGGAGTCTCTGAGCAGTTCTTC. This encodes CASRPSRLAGVSEQFF.

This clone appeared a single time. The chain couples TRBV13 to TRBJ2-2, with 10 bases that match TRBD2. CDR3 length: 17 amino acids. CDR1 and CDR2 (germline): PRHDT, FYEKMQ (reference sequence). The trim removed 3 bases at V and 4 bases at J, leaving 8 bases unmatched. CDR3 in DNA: TGTGCCAGCAGCTTCTCTAGCGGGAGAATGGGCACCGGGGAGCTGTTTTTT. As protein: CASSFSSGRMGTGELFF.

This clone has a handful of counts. The CDR3 DNA reads TGTGCCAGCAGACCCCGGGACACATCCTATGGCTACACCTTC. It encodes CASRPRDTSYGYTF. The V gene is TRBV5-5, the J gene TRBJ1-2, with D tentatively TRBD1 (6 bases). This CDR3 region has 14 residues. V was cut by 5 bases and J by 4 bases, with 15 bases left in between. Germline V gives CDR1 SGHKS, CDR2 YYEKEE (reference sequence).

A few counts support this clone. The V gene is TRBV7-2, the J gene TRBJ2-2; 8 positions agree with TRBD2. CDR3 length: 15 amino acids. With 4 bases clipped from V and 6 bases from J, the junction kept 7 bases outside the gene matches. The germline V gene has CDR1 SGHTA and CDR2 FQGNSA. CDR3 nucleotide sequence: TGTGCCAGCAGCTCGCCGGGACTAGAGGCCGGGGAGCTGTTTTTT. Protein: CASSSPGLEAGELFF.

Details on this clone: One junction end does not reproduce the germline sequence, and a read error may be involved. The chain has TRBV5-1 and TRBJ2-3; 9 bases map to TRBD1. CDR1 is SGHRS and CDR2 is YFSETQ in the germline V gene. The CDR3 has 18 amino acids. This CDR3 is CASSYGQGSYSSTDTQCF. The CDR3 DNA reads TGCGCCAGCAGCTATGGACAGGGGTCCTACTCTAGCACAGATACGCAGTGTTTT.